Below, 5 T cell receptor beta chains from the same sample are listed, as sequenced in a study of cytomegalovirus exposure and HLA in healthy donors. Primers included in the PCR were 60 Vbeta and 13 Jbeta primers. TCRdb keeps only in-frame clones here, not all; method: immunoSEQ multiplex PCR. The table records under 200,000 clones, around four fifths of them present only once. The sequenced sample consisted of PBMCs. The source is a female donor in good health and CMV-seronegative.

The chain links TRBV30 to TRBJ1-5; possibly TRBD1 for D (5 bases). Trimming stripped 4 bases from V and 2 bases from J, with 9 bases between. The germline CDR1 and CDR2 sequences are GTSNPN and SVGIG (reference sequence). CDR3 length: 13 residues. CDR3 loop: CAWTAGGNQPQHF. The CDR3 nucleotides are TGTGCCTGGACGGCGGGGGGCAATCAGCCCCAGCATTTT.

Written as DNA, the CDR3 is TGTGCCAGCAGCAAATTTGAGACAGGGATCTACGAGCAGTACTTC. Protein product: CASSKFETGIYEQYF. The chain carries TRBV21-1 and TRBJ2-7; the table gives TRBD1 as D, unverified against the DNA. TRBV21-1 is shown as a pseudogene. There are 15 residues in the CDR3.

The J gene is TRBJ2-5, the V gene TRBV2, with 7 positions matching TRBD2. Germline trimming cut 3 bases from V and 11 bases from J; bases unmatched to any gene: 9. CDR1 is SNHLY and CDR2 is FYNNEI in the germline V gene. CDR3 length: 13 amino acids. The CDR3 here is CASSDLGGKKQYF. In DNA form, the CDR3 reads TGTGCCAGCAGTGACCTGGGAGGGAAAAAGCAGTACTTC.

The chain couples TRBV7-3 to TRBJ2-5; D might be TRBD1 (5 bases). V was pared by 6 bases and J by 3 bases, with 11 bases between. The CDR3 runs 13 residues. Germline values: CDR1 SGHTA, CDR2 FQGTGA. CDR3 sequence reads: CASSLSREETQYF. The CDR3 region has the DNA TGTGCCAGCAGTCTGAGCAGGGAAGAGACCCAGTACTTC.

V is TRBV5-1 and J is TRBJ2-7; 8 bases map to TRBD2. The CDR3 is 14 amino acids. Trimming at V came to 1 base and at J to 1 base, leaving 1 base not matched to a gene. The germline CDR1 and CDR2 sequences are SGHRS and YFSETQ. In nucleotides, the CDR3 is TGCGCCAGCAGCTTGACTAGCGGATCCTACGAGCAGTACTTC. Translated: CASSLTSGSYEQYF.